The entry below gives a single TCR beta chain sequence along with its context. What it binds is not known. Profiled with immunoSEQ multiplex PCR; TCRdb holds only in-frame clones, not every one. The table records fewer than 75,000 clones, approximately 88% of them present only once. The record originates from a study of T cells in localized non-small cell lung cancer. The CDR3 consists of 14 residues. CDR1 and CDR2 from the germline V gene are SNHLY and FYNNEI. V was shortened by 1 base and J by 7 bases, with 11 bases between the two germline ends. Whole-study findings and limits: Sequencing was limited to one tumor region, leaving the possibility of heterogeneity open. Turning up in adjacent lung were a median approximately 58 of the top 100 tumor clones. With higher T cell density in blood came longer overall survival. Uninvolved adjacent lung showed higher T cell clonality than tumor.

The clonotype originates from a female donor aged 60 or older with stage I lung adenocarcinoma. This sequence joins TRBV2 and TRBJ2-1, with D unresolved. Sequencing used peripheral blood, obtained before any cancer treatment. CDR3: CASSEGLPRNEQFF. The CDR3 DNA is TGTGCCAGCAGTGAAGGACTCCCCAGAAATGAGCAGTTCTTC.